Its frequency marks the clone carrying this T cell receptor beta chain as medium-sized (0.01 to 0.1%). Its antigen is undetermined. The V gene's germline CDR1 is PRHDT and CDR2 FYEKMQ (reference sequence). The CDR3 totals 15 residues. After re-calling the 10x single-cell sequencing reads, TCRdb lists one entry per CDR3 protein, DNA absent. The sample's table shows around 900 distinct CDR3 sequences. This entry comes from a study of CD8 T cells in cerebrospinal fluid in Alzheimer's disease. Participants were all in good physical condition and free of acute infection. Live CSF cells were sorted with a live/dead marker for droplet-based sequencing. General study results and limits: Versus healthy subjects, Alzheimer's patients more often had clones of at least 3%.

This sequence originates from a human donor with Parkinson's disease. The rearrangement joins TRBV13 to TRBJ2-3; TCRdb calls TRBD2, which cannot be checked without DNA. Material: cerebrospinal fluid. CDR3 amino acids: CASSLSAAGTDTQYF.